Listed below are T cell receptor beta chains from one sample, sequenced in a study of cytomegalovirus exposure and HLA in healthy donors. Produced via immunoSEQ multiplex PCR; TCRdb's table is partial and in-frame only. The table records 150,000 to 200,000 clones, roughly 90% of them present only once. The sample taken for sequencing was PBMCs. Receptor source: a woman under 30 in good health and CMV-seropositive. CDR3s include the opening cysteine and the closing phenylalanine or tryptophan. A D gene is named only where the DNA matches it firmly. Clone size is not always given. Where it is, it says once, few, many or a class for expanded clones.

CDR3 protein: CASSTTGFSGNTIYF
CDR3 DNA: TGTGCCAGCAGTACCACAGGGTTCTCTGGAAACACCATATATTTT
D gene: NA
clone size: NA
V gene: TRBV6-1
J gene: TRBJ1-3

CDR3 protein: CASSSSSGIRSYEQYF
CDR3 DNA: TGTGCCAGCAGTTCCTCTAGCGGGATTAGGAGTTACGAGCAGTACTTC
D gene: TRBD2
clone size: NA
V gene: TRBV28
J gene: TRBJ2-7

CDR3 protein: CASSLSSQGNQPQHF
CDR3 DNA: TGTGCCAGCAGTTTATCGTCACAGGGGAATCAGCCCCAGCATTTT
D gene: TRBD1
clone size: NA
V gene: TRBV27
J gene: TRBJ1-5

CDR3 protein: CASSYRGLSNQPQHF
CDR3 DNA: TGTGCCAGCAGTTACAGGGGGTTGAGCAATCAGCCCCAGCATTTT
D gene: TRBD1
clone size: NA
V gene: TRBV27
J gene: TRBJ1-5

CDR3 protein: CASSEDIGTIYF
CDR3 DNA: TGTGCCAGCAGTGAGGACATTGGCACCATATATTTT
D gene: NA
clone size: many
V gene: TRBV25-1
J gene: TRBJ1-3

CDR3 protein: CASNLGRETQYF
CDR3 DNA: TGTGCCAGCAACCTAGGGAGAGAGACCCAGTACTTC
D gene: NA
clone size: few
V gene: TRBV2
J gene: TRBJ2-5

CDR3 protein: CASSPRQGVVYEQYF
CDR3 DNA: TGTGCTAGCAGCCCACGACAGGGGGTGGTCTACGAGCAGTACTTC
D gene: TRBD1
clone size: NA
V gene: TRBV7-7
J gene: TRBJ2-7

CDR3 protein: CASSSGTSEGYGYTF
CDR3 DNA: TGCGCCAGCAGCTCGGGGACCTCGGAGGGCTATGGCTACACCTTC
D gene: NA
clone size: NA
V gene: TRBV5-1
J gene: TRBJ1-2

CDR3 protein: CASSYRDRVYEQYF
CDR3 DNA: TGTGCCAGCAGTTACCGGGACAGGGTCTACGAGCAGTACTTC
D gene: TRBD1
clone size: NA
V gene: TRBV7-8
J gene: TRBJ2-7

CDR3 protein: CASSPQILAKNIQYF
CDR3 DNA: TGTGCCAGCAGCCCGCAAATACTAGCCAAAAACATTCAGTACTTC
D gene: NA
clone size: NA
V gene: TRBV7-9
J gene: TRBJ2-4

CDR3 protein: CASSPGPAGYEQYF
CDR3 DNA: TGTGCCAGCAGCCCTGGGCCCGCAGGCTACGAGCAGTACTTC
D gene: NA
clone size: NA
V gene: TRBV6-1
J gene: TRBJ2-7

CDR3 protein: CASSLEGVTSTIYF
CDR3 DNA: TGTGCCAGCAGCTTAGAGGGGGTCACCTCCACCATATATTTT
D gene: NA
clone size: NA
V gene: TRBV7-9
J gene: TRBJ1-3

CDR3 protein: CASSLGTGMNTEAFF
CDR3 DNA: TGTGCCAGCAGTTTGGGGACAGGGATGAACACTGAAGCTTTCTTT
D gene: TRBD1
clone size: NA
V gene: TRBV28
J gene: TRBJ1-1

CDR3 protein: CASSRRTGQTEAFF
CDR3 DNA: TGTGCCAGCAGCCGCCGGACAGGTCAGACTGAAGCTTTCTTT
D gene: TRBD1
clone size: NA
V gene: TRBV11-2
J gene: TRBJ1-1

CDR3 protein: CASRKTGGAYEQYF
CDR3 DNA: TGTGCCAGCAGAAAGACAGGGGGCGCGTACGAGCAGTACTTC
D gene: TRBD1
clone size: once
V gene: TRBV6-1
J gene: TRBJ2-7

CDR3 protein: CASSYVAGGFYEQFF
CDR3 DNA: TGTGCCAGCAGTTATGTGGCGGGAGGCTTCTATGAGCAGTTCTTC
D gene: TRBD2
clone size: NA
V gene: TRBV27
J gene: TRBJ2-1

CDR3 protein: CASSLPLTERSQAFF
CDR3 DNA: TGTGCCAGCAGTTTACCTCTGACGGAGCGCTCACAAGCTTTCTTT
D gene: NA
clone size: NA
V gene: TRBV27
J gene: TRBJ1-1

CDR3 protein: CASSDSFTSNTGELFF
CDR3 DNA: TGTGCCAGCAGTGACTCTTTTACTTCGAACACCGGGGAGCTGTTTTTT
D gene: NA
clone size: NA
V gene: TRBV6-4
J gene: TRBJ2-2

CDR3 protein: CASKGNGELFF
CDR3 DNA: TGTGCCAGCAAGGGGAACGGGGAGCTGTTTTTT
D gene: NA
clone size: NA
V gene: TRBV6-5
J gene: TRBJ2-2

CDR3 protein: CASSPGQGRINTEAFF
CDR3 DNA: TGTGCCAGCAGTCCCGGACAGGGGCGTATTAACACTGAAGCTTTCTTT
D gene: TRBD1
clone size: NA
V gene: TRBV28
J gene: TRBJ1-1

CDR3 protein: CASSLSVLADEQFF
CDR3 DNA: TGTGCCAGCAGCTTGTCGGTCCTAGCGGATGAGCAGTTCTTC
D gene: TRBD2
clone size: NA
V gene: TRBV5-5
J gene: TRBJ2-1

CDR3 protein: CASSETVPPSYNEQFF
CDR3 DNA: TGTGCCAGCAGTGAGACAGTCCCCCCCTCCTACAATGAGCAGTTCTTC
D gene: NA
clone size: NA
V gene: TRBV25-1
J gene: TRBJ2-1

CDR3 protein: CASSPAGNYGYTF
CDR3 DNA: TGTGCCAGCTCACCAGCGGGGAACTATGGCTACACCTTC
D gene: NA
clone size: NA
V gene: TRBV18
J gene: TRBJ1-2